The T cell receptor beta chain under discussion was sequenced for a study of T cell responses to AZD1222 COVID-19 vaccine. Study-level results: Baseline antibody screening turned up just a handful of seropositive AZD1222 recipients.

Assay used: immunoSEQ multiplex PCR; TCRdb lists only in-frame clones, some missing. The repertoire holds 92,000 or so clones, with roughly 88% as singletons. Comment on this clone: The antigen is undetermined.

Germline CDR1 and CDR2: MNHEY and SVGAGI. V was cut by 6 bases and J by 0 bases, with 14 bases left in between. The CDR3 is 15 residues long. This chain uses TRBV6-5 with TRBJ1-1, with unresolved D. The TCR sequence derives from an adult in good health. The sample here was peripheral blood, taken on day 0 of AZD1222 vaccination. The CDR3 nucleotides are TGTGCCAGCAGAGAGGGCCCTTTAATGAACACTGAAGCTTTCTTT. It specifies CASREGPLMNTEAFF.